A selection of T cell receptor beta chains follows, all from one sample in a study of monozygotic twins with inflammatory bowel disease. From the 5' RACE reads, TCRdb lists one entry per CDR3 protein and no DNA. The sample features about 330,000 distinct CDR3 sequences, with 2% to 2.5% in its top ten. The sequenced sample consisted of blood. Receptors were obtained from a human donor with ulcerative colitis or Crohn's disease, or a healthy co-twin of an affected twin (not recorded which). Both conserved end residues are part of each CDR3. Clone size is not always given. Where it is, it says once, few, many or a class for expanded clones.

CDR3 protein: CSARDRAAAVRTDTQYF
J gene: TRBJ2-3
clone size: NA
V gene: TRBV20-1

CDR3 protein: CASSYSVRLAPGYTIYF
J gene: TRBJ1-3
clone size: NA
V gene: TRBV6-5

CDR3 protein: CAISESLLDGYTF
J gene: TRBJ1-2
clone size: NA
V gene: TRBV10-3

CDR3 protein: CASSLRGTQVNNEQFF
J gene: TRBJ2-1
clone size: NA
V gene: TRBV7-6

CDR3 protein: CSVETLNTEAFF
J gene: TRBJ1-1
clone size: NA
V gene: TRBV29-1

CDR3 protein: CASSLEALPAYNSPLHF
J gene: TRBJ1-6
clone size: NA
V gene: TRBV7-2

CDR3 protein: CASSERGGGTSYEQYF
J gene: TRBJ2-7
clone size: NA
V gene: TRBV7-2

CDR3 protein: CASSLVEGGERGYTF
J gene: TRBJ1-2
clone size: NA
V gene: TRBV4-1

CDR3 protein: CAISGQERETQYF
J gene: TRBJ2-5
clone size: NA
V gene: TRBV10-3

CDR3 protein: CASSDYAGGAEAFF
J gene: TRBJ1-1
clone size: NA
V gene: TRBV2

CDR3 protein: CASSQGVAMLYEQFF
J gene: TRBJ2-1
clone size: NA
V gene: TRBV19

CDR3 protein: CASSRTLIEQYF
J gene: TRBJ2-7
clone size: NA
V gene: TRBV23-1

CDR3 protein: CSVESPLAGATDTQYF
J gene: TRBJ2-3
clone size: NA
V gene: TRBV29-1

CDR3 protein: CASSPRPLRLGKVYNEQFF
J gene: TRBJ2-1
clone size: NA
V gene: TRBV28

CDR3 protein: CAGARAGGPSTDTQYF
J gene: TRBJ2-3
clone size: NA
V gene: TRBV7-2

CDR3 protein: CASSQEGGGPQHF
J gene: TRBJ1-5
clone size: NA
V gene: TRBV4-1

CDR3 protein: CASSFASTTYNEQFF
J gene: TRBJ2-1
clone size: NA
V gene: TRBV5-5

CDR3 protein: CSARKRGTSYNEQFF
J gene: TRBJ2-1
clone size: NA
V gene: TRBV20-1

CDR3 protein: CASSSHVTRYEQYF
J gene: TRBJ2-7
clone size: NA
V gene: TRBV12-3/TRBV12-4

CDR3 protein: CASRTTGHPYGYTF
J gene: TRBJ1-2
clone size: NA
V gene: TRBV5-1

CDR3 protein: CASLPSGAVYGYTF
J gene: TRBJ1-2
clone size: NA
V gene: TRBV7-2

CDR3 protein: CASRRPGMNTEAFF
J gene: TRBJ1-1
clone size: NA
V gene: TRBV5-5

CDR3 protein: CASSLSGASLAGELFF
J gene: TRBJ2-2
clone size: NA
V gene: TRBV7-2

CDR3 protein: CASSKASGAYEQYF
J gene: TRBJ2-7
clone size: NA
V gene: TRBV7-2

CDR3 protein: CASSRQEAVAYEQYF
J gene: TRBJ2-7
clone size: NA
V gene: TRBV7-8

CDR3 protein: CASRRDSANYEQYF
J gene: TRBJ2-7
clone size: NA
V gene: TRBV12-3/TRBV12-4

CDR3 protein: CASSLSGPLAGGLEQYF
J gene: TRBJ2-7
clone size: NA
V gene: TRBV12-3/TRBV12-4

CDR3 protein: CASSASGPPEFF
J gene: TRBJ2-1
clone size: NA
V gene: TRBV7-6

CDR3 protein: CASSKEPGPGAGELFF
J gene: TRBJ2-2
clone size: NA
V gene: TRBV21-1

CDR3 protein: CASSPVGDSGELFF
J gene: TRBJ2-2
clone size: NA
V gene: TRBV4-1

CDR3 protein: CASNQGGTGSYEQYF
J gene: TRBJ2-7
clone size: NA
V gene: TRBV28

CDR3 protein: CASSLDGIFGISYEQYF
J gene: TRBJ2-7
clone size: NA
V gene: TRBV11-2

CDR3 protein: CASSLTSQNTEAFF
J gene: TRBJ1-1
clone size: NA
V gene: TRBV5-1

CDR3 protein: CSASLRVRLTDTQYF
J gene: TRBJ2-3
clone size: NA
V gene: TRBV20-1

CDR3 protein: CASRLEFSDTQYF
J gene: TRBJ2-3
clone size: NA
V gene: TRBV2

CDR3 protein: CASSLGGANQPQHF
J gene: TRBJ1-5
clone size: NA
V gene: TRBV12-3/TRBV12-4

CDR3 protein: CASSPPGGMGTDTQYF
J gene: TRBJ2-3
clone size: NA
V gene: TRBV4-1

CDR3 protein: CASSSTLQETQYF
J gene: TRBJ2-5
clone size: NA
V gene: TRBV18

CDR3 protein: CASSSTENYQETQYF
J gene: TRBJ2-5
clone size: NA
V gene: TRBV5-6

CDR3 protein: CSAPTFGAIEETQYF
J gene: TRBJ2-5
clone size: medium-sized
V gene: TRBV20-1

CDR3 protein: CASSSQTSLETQYF
J gene: TRBJ2-5
clone size: NA
V gene: TRBV12-3/TRBV12-4

CDR3 protein: CSALGFAGGRFEKLFF
J gene: TRBJ1-4
clone size: NA
V gene: TRBV20-1

CDR3 protein: CASSYLGYTGELFF
J gene: TRBJ2-2
clone size: NA
V gene: TRBV6-2/TRBV6-3

CDR3 protein: CSASSTSDYQPQHF
J gene: TRBJ1-5
clone size: NA
V gene: TRBV20-1

CDR3 protein: CASRTPRQGMRYGYTF
J gene: TRBJ1-2
clone size: NA
V gene: TRBV13

CDR3 protein: CASSFLGDSSYEQYF
J gene: TRBJ2-7
clone size: NA
V gene: TRBV13

CDR3 protein: CSATTGQARLTFF
J gene: TRBJ1-1
clone size: NA
V gene: TRBV20-1

CDR3 protein: CASSPLTAEDGYTF
J gene: TRBJ1-2
clone size: NA
V gene: TRBV5-1

CDR3 protein: CATSDYGTPSTDTQYF
J gene: TRBJ2-3
clone size: NA
V gene: TRBV24-1